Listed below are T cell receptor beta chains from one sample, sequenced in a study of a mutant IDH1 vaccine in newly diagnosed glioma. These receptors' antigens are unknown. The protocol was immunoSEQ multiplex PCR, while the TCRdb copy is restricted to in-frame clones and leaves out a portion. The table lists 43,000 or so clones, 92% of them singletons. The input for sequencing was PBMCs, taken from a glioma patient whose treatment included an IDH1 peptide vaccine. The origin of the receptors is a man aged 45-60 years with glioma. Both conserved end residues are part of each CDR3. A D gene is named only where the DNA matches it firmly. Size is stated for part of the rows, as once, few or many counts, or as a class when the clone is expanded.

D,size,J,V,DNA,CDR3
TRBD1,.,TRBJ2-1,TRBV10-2,TGCGCCAGCAGTACCTTGGCTGACAGGGGGGCCATCTACAATGAGCAGTTCTTC,CASSTLADRGAIYNEQFF
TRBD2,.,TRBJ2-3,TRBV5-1,TGCGCCAGCAGCTTAAGGACTAGCGGAGAATGGACAGATACGCAGTATTTT,CASSLRTSGEWTDTQYF
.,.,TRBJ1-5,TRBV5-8,TGTGCCAGCAGCTTCCCTTTCGGTAGCAATCAGCCCCAGCATTTT,CASSFPFGSNQPQHF
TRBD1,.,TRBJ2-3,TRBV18,TGTGCCAGCTCCCCGGGACAGCAGAGCACAGATACGCAGTATTTT,CASSPGQQSTDTQYF
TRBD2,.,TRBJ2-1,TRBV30,TGTGCCTGGACCTCGGGACTAGCGGGAGGTGTGACTGAGCAGTTCTTC,CAWTSGLAGGVTEQFF
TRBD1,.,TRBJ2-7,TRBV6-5,TGTGCCAGCAGCCCGGGGCAGGGGGTAAGCGAGCAGTACTTC,CASSPGQGVSEQYF
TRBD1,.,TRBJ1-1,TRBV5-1,TGCGCCAGCAGCTTAGAGACAGGGGGCACATTTGAAGCTTTCTTT,CASSLETGGTFEAFF
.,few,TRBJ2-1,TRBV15,TGTGCCACCAGCAGTGTGGAAGATGAGCAGTTCTTC,CATSSVEDEQFF
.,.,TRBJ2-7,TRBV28,TGTGCCAGCAGTCTTTTCGGTGGCGCAAACTACGAGCAGTACTTC,CASSLFGGANYEQYF
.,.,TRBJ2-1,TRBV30,TGTGCCTGGAGTGAACTAGCCCTACCCAGGTCGGAGCAGTTCTTC,CAWSELALPRSEQFF
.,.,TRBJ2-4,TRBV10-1,TGCGCCAGCAGGGACTTCAAAAACATTCAGTACTTC,CASRDFKNIQYF
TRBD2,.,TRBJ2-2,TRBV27,TGTGCCAGCAGATACATGGGACTACCAAACACCGGGGAGCTGTTTTTT,CASRYMGLPNTGELFF
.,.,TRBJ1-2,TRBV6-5,TGTGCCAGCAGCTTAACCCTCGGCTATGGCTACACCTTC,CASSLTLGYGYTF
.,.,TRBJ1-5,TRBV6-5,TGTGCCAGCAGGGCGATGGTTAATCAGCCCCAGCATTTT,CASRAMVNQPQHF
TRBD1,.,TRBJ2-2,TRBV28,TGTGCCAGCAGTACCGGGACAGGGGGAGCCGGGGAGCTGTTTTTT,CASSTGTGGAGELFF
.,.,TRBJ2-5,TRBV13,TGTGCCAGCAGCTTAAATAATGGTCGGGCGGAGACCCAGTACTTC,CASSLNNGRAETQYF
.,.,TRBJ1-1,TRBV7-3,TGTGCCAGCAGCTCTCACGGACGGGGGGTCACTGAAGCTTTCTTT,CASSSHGRGVTEAFF
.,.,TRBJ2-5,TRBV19,TGTGCCAGTAGTATCGGCACCCGAGGAGAGACCCAGTACTTC,CASSIGTRGETQYF
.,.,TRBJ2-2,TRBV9,TGTGCCAGCAGCGTATCTGGGAGAGAGGGGGAGCTGTTTTTT,CASSVSGREGELFF
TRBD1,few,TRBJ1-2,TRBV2,TGTGCCAGCAGAGACGACAGGGTTGGAAACACCTTC,CASRDDRVGNTF
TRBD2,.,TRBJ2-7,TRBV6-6,TGTGCCAGCAGCTCCCCAGCGGGGGCCCCCCTCGAGCAGTACTTC,CASSSPAGAPLEQYF
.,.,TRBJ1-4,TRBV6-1,TGTGCCAGCCACACTACAGGGACTAATGAAAAACTGTTTTTT,CASHTTGTNEKLFF
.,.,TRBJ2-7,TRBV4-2,TGTGCCAGCAGCCGCGACCCGGGAACGGGTTACGAGCAGTACTTC,CASSRDPGTGYEQYF
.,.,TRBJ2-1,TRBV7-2,TGTGCCAGCAGCTCCGGAGGCCTCTCCTACAATGAGCAGTTCTTC,CASSSGGLSYNEQFF
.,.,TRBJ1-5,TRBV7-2,TGTGCCAGCTCATGGACCCTGGGGGGCAATCAGCCCCAGCATTTT,CASSWTLGGNQPQHF
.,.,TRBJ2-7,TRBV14,TGTGCCAGCAGCCGTGGAGGGGTCGAGCAGTACTTC,CASSRGGVEQYF
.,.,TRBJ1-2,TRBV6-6,TGTGCCAGCAGTTACGTTGAAGGGGTAGGCTACACCTTC,CASSYVEGVGYTF
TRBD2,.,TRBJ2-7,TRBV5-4,TGTGCCAGCAGCTTGGGTGGGGGGGACCCCCACGAGCAGTACTTC,CASSLGGGDPHEQYF
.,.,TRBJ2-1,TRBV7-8,TGTGCCAGCAGCTTACGTCCTGTGCAGGGGCCGAAACCCGATGAGCAGTTCTTC,CASSLRPVQGPKPDEQFF
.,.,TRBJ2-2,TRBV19,TGTGCCAGTACCCCCACCCCAGGGAAGACCGGGGAGCTGTTTTTT,CASTPTPGKTGELFF
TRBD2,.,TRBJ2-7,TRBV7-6,TGTGCCAGCAGCGCCTGGACGGGAGGGGCGGAAGAGCAGTACTTC,CASSAWTGGAEEQYF
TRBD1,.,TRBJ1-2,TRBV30,TGTGCCTGGGCGGTGGGACAGGAGTTTTGGTATGGCTACACCTTC,CAWAVGQEFWYGYTF
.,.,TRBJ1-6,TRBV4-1,TGCGCCAGCAGCCTGTCCCATCCGGGCACCCTCCACTTT,CASSLSHPGTLHF
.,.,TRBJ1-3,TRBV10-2,TGCGCCAGCAGTGAGTCGATCATGCGGAGCCCAACCTACTCTGGAAACACCATATATTTT,CASSESIMRSPTYSGNTIYF
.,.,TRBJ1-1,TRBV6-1,TGTGCCAGCAGGTTGGACGGGGTGAACACTGAAGCTTTCTTT,CASRLDGVNTEAFF
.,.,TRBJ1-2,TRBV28,TGTGCCAGCAGTCGGGACGGGAACTATGGCTACACCTTC,CASSRDGNYGYTF
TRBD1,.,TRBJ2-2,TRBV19,TGTGCCAGTAGTATCTGGACAGGCGACACCGGGGAGCTGTTTTTT,CASSIWTGDTGELFF
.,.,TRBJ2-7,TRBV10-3,TGTGCCATCAGTGAGACCCTGGGGCAGTACTTC,CAISETLGQYF
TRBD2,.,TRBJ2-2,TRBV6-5,TGTGCCAGCAGTTTAACAGCGGGGACCGGGGAGCTGTTTTTT,CASSLTAGTGELFF
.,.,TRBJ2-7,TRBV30,TGTGCCTGGACCGGACGGTCCTACGAGCAGTACTTC,CAWTGRSYEQYF
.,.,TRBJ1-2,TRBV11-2,TGTGCCAGCAGCCTGGCGGGGGCACAACCGAACTATGGCTACACCTTC,CASSLAGAQPNYGYTF
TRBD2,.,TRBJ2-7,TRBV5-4,TGTGCCAGCAGCCCAACTAGCGACAGCGACGAGCAGTACTTC,CASSPTSDSDEQYF
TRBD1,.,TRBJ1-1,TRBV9,TGTGCCAGCAGCCCACAACAGGGGAAGAACACTGAAGCTTTCTTT,CASSPQQGKNTEAFF
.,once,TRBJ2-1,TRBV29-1,TGCAGCGTTGTTAGGGACCCCTACAATGAGCAGTTCTTC,CSVVRDPYNEQFF
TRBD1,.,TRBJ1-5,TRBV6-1,TGTGCCAGCAGTGGCACAGGGGATCGGCCCCAGCATTTT,CASSGTGDRPQHF
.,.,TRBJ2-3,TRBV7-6,TGTGCCAGCAGCTTCATGGGACGGATCGGCACAGATACGCAGTATTTT,CASSFMGRIGTDTQYF
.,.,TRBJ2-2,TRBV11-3,TGTGCCAGCAGCTCAACAGGGTGGACCGGGGAGCTGTTTTTT,CASSSTGWTGELFF
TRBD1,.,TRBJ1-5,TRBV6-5,TGTGCCAGCAGGAAGAGAGACAGGGCGGAACAGCCCCAGCATTTT,CASRKRDRAEQPQHF
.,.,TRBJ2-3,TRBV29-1,TGCAGCGTTGGTCTAGCAAGCACAGATACGCAGTATTTT,CSVGLASTDTQYF
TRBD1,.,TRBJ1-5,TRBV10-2,TGCGCCAGCAGTGAGGGACAGGCTGGGCAGCCCCAGCATTTT,CASSEGQAGQPQHF
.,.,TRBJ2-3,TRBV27,TGTGCCAGCAGTTTTATCGGGGTCTCAGATACGCAGTATTTT,CASSFIGVSDTQYF